The 13 T cell receptor beta chains listed next were all sequenced from one sample in a study of blood T cell repertoires in COVID-19. Clones were sequenced by immunoSEQ multiplex PCR, and TCRdb holds only the in-frame ones, with some missing. The data show about 480,000 clones, approximately 87% seen once. The sample taken for sequencing was PBMCs or T cells enriched from blood (not recorded which). The origin of the receptors is a woman between 40 and 50 years old who had recovered from COVID-19.

The V and J genes are TRBV3-1 (or the pseudogene TRBV3-2) and TRBJ2-7; a weak D match, TRBD2 (5 bases). The CDR3 spans 12 residues. Germline CDR1 reads LGHDT; CDR2 reads YNNKEL (reference sequence). Trimming shortened V by 4 bases and J by 6 bases, and 10 bases separated the two germline ends. The CDR3 bases are TGTGCCAGCAGCCCCGCCGGGGTCGAGCAGTACTTC. Its protein is CASSPAGVEQYF.

This clone was picked up one time. The V call is TRBV10-1, the J call TRBJ2-1, with 9 bases fitting TRBD2. This CDR3 contains 13 residues. The V gene's germline CDR1 is WNHNN and CDR2 SYGVQD (reference sequence). With V trimmed by 4 bases and J by 9 bases, 4 bases remained unmatched. The CDR3 sequence: CASSVAGVGEQFF. CDR3 bases: TGCGCCAGCAGTGTAGCGGGAGTAGGTGAGCAGTTCTTC.

The V and J genes are TRBV14 and TRBJ2-1; 9 positions agree with TRBD2. The V gene's germline CDR1 is SGHDN and CDR2 FVKESK. Trimming removed 4 bases from V and 0 bases from J; junction bases left unmatched: 7. This CDR3 has 17 amino acids. The CDR3 bases are TGTGCCAGCAGCCCTCCGAGCGGGAGGAACTCCTACAATGAGCAGTTCTTC. It encodes CASSPPSGRNSYNEQFF. The full variable domain, its missing parts supplied by reference TRBV14 and TRBJ2-1, is EAGVTQFPSHSVIEKGQTVTLRCDPISGHDNLYWYRRVMGKEIKFLLHFVKESKQDESGMPNNRFLAERTGGTYSTLKVQPAELEDSGVYFCASSPPSGRNSYNEQFFGPGTRLTVL.

The rearrangement uses TRBV5-6 and TRBJ2-7; TRBD1 is a possible D gene (7 bases). The CDR3 contains 18 residues. V lost 2 bases and J lost 1, with 22 bases in between. Germline loops: CDR1 SGHDT, CDR2 YYEEEE. This chain's CDR3 is CASSFRQGGISLSYEQYF. The CDR3 nucleotides are TGTGCCAGCAGCTTCAGACAGGGAGGCATCTCGCTGTCCTACGAGCAGTACTTC.

The V and J genes are TRBV4-1 and TRBJ1-5; perhaps TRBD1 as D (6 bases). With 0 bases removed from V and 0 bases from J, the gap between germline ends came to 15 bases. This CDR3 spans 18 amino acids. Germline loops: CDR1 MGHRA, CDR2 YSYEKL. The CDR3 region is CASSQDARGLNSNQPQHF. The CDR3 nucleotides read TGCGCCAGCAGCCAAGATGCCAGGGGCCTAAATAGCAATCAGCCCCAGCATTTT.

V usage is TRBV30 and J usage is TRBJ1-3; D ambiguous. V was clipped by 0 bases and J by 7 bases, with 10 bases between them. Germline V gene sequence: CDR1 GTSNPN, CDR2 SVGIG (reference sequence). The CDR3 has 13 amino acids. The CDR3 coding sequence is TGTGCCTGGAGTGTACAAAGTCCTAACACCATATATTTT. This translates into CAWSVQSPNTIYF. The whole variable domain, filled in from reference TRBV30 and TRBJ1-3, reads SQTIHQWPATLVQPVGSPLSLECTVEGTSNPNLYWYRQAAGRGLQLLFYSVGIGQISSEVPQNLSASRPQDRQFILSSKKLLLSDSGFYLCAWSVQSPNTIYFGEGSWLTVV.

CDR3 residues: CATTPSGGRPYEQYF. For the CDR3, the DNA is TGTGCCACCACCCCATCGGGGGGGAGGCCCTACGAGCAGTACTTC. The chain has TRBV19 and TRBJ2-7, with 8 bases identical to TRBD2. Germline loops: CDR1 LNHDA, CDR2 SQIVND (reference sequence). The CDR3 sequence is 15 residues long. J gave up 2 bases and V 10 bases, and 13 bases lay outside the gene matches.

The chain joins TRBV7-6 to TRBJ1-6, with a weak D call TRBD1 (6 bases). V was pared by 5 bases and J by 11 bases, with 22 bases between. Germline CDR1 is SGHVS and CDR2 is FNYEAQ. This CDR3 region has 16 residues. The CDR3 protein is CASSVTPPLGGTPLHF. Written as DNA, the CDR3 is TGTGCCAGCAGCGTTACCCCCCCGTTAGGGGGAACACCCCTCCACTTT.

Here the CDR3 reads CASSVGGGTTEAFF. Here the CDR3 DNA reads TGTGCCAGCAGCGTAGGTGGGGGGACCACTGAAGCTTTCTTT. The rearrangement uses TRBV9 and TRBJ1-1; TRBD1 is a possible D gene (5 bases). The CDR3 has 14 residues. Trimming removed 0 bases from V and 4 bases from J, with 10 bases in between. Germline CDR1 SGDLS, CDR2 YYNGEE.

This clone was counted once. The genes are TRBV3-1 (or the pseudogene TRBV3-2) and TRBJ1-4, with unresolved D. CDR3 length: 16 residues. V shed 1 base and J shed 5 bases, with 14 bases lying between them. In germline, CDR1 is LGHDT, CDR2 YNNKEL (reference sequence). The CDR3 reads CASSQGGYYGNEKLFF. The CDR3 bases are TGTGCCAGCAGCCAAGGAGGATACTACGGCAATGAAAAACTGTTTTTT.

V usage is TRBV5-1 and J usage is TRBJ2-1; 8 bases line up with TRBD2. The CDR3 contains 18 residues. CDR1 and CDR2 (germline): SGHRS, YFSETQ. V was pared by 4 bases and J by 5 bases, with 17 bases of the junction left unmatched. The CDR3 DNA reads TGCGCCAGCAGCCCGGGAGGGTCGGGAGCGGCGAAAGACAATGAGCAGTTCTTC. This translates into CASSPGGSGAAKDNEQFF. Drawing the rest from reference TRBV5-1 and TRBJ2-1, the complete variable domain is KAGVTQTPRYLIKTRGQQVTLSCSPISGHRSVSWYQQTPGQGLQFLFEYFSETQRNKGNFPGRFSGRQFSNSRSEMNVSTLELGDSALYLCASSPGGSGAAKDNEQFFGPGTRLTVL.

The V and J genes are TRBV20-1 and TRBJ1-2, with no clear D. The CDR3 is made up of 11 amino acids. The V end was cut by 4 bases, the J end by 5 bases, with 8 bases between. Germline V gives CDR1 DFQATT, CDR2 SNEGSKA (reference sequence). The CDR3 loop reads CSAMRLYGYTF. DNA for the CDR3: TGCAGTGCTATGCGGCTATATGGCTACACCTTC.

V usage is TRBV7-6 and J usage is TRBJ2-6, with D possibly being TRBD2 (5 bases). CDR3 length: 15 amino acids. Germline assignment: CDR1 SGHVS and CDR2 FNYEAQ. V shed 5 bases and J shed 2 bases, with 10 bases lying between them. The DNA of the CDR3 is TGTGCCAGCAGCCCCCCGGGGACTGGGGCCAACGTCCTGACTTTC. It encodes CASSPPGTGANVLTF.